This TCR beta chain was identified during a study of monozygotic twins with cystic fibrosis. This CDR3 is built from 16 residues. Germline-derived CDR1 and CDR2 are MDHEN and SYDVKM. V shed 6 bases, J shed 6 bases, and the junction held 11 bases outside the gene matches. TCRdb's table, derived via immunoSEQ multiplex PCR, lists solely in-frame clones and lacks some. Here the sample spans about 9,500 clones, 98% to 99% being singletons. Sequenced material: blood. The receptor was isolated from a girl aged 2-9 years with cystic fibrosis. The gene calls are TRBV28 and TRBJ1-4; 9 bases line up with TRBD1. The CDR3: CASSDIGTGLDEKLFF. CDR3 nucleotides: TGTGCCAGCAGCGATATCGGGACAGGGTTGGATGAAAAACTGTTTTTT.